This record concerns one TCR beta chain sequence. Authors' data handling: The assay estimated nucleated cells by amplifying reference gene primers. This table comes from immunoSEQ multiplex PCR, and its TCRdb copy is limited to in-frame clones, with some not included. From that table come the V and J calls and clone size; the DNA was used to work out D and trimming. The sample yields 220,000 or so clones, 70% to 85% seen once. The germline V gene has CDR1 KGHSH and CDR2 LQKENI. The CDR3 is 13 residues long. V gave up 6 bases and J gave up 3 bases, with 9 bases separating them. The data stem from a study of blood T cell repertoires in COVID-19. For the study at large: Specimens from acute and convalescent COVID-19 originated in the United States, Italy and Spain. Sources were T cells, B-cell-depleted T cells, or PBMCs; the material itself was cDNA or gDNA.

The chain has TRBV18 and TRBJ1-5; a possible D gene is TRBD1 (6 bases). The TCR comes from a woman in her sixties who had recovered from COVID-19. What was sequenced was PBMCs or T cells enriched from blood (not recorded which). The CDR3 here is CASSGTHNQPQHF. CDR3 bases: TGTGCCAGCTCCGGGACACACAATCAGCCCCAGCATTTT.